This T cell receptor beta chain appears in the sequencing data of a study of blood T cell repertoires in COVID-19. Study at large: Specimens from acute and convalescent COVID-19 originated in the United States, Italy and Spain.

V lost 8 bases and J lost 7; bases outside the gene matches: 10. CDR1 is MNHEY and CDR2 is SVGAGI in the germline V gene. This CDR3 has 14 residues. The protocol was immunoSEQ multiplex PCR, while the TCRdb copy is restricted to in-frame clones and leaves out a portion. The sample lists 33,000 or so clones, roughly 91% occurring once. A single count supports this clone. V usage is TRBV6-5 and J usage is TRBJ1-3; 8 positions agree with TRBD1. The receptor was isolated from a man in his sixties or seventies with active or convalescent COVID-19. Input material: peripheral blood. The CDR3 loop reads CASSSGTGTNTIYF. The CDR3 DNA follows: TGTGCCAGCTCCTCCGGGACAGGAACGAACACCATATATTTT.